Reported below is one TCR beta chain. Its target is not known. The data belong to a study of radiation and T cells in renal cell carcinoma. The CDR3 runs to 16 residues. Per germline, CDR1 MNHNS and CDR2 SASEGT. The V end lost 6 bases, the J end lost 0 bases, and 12 bases lay between the germline ends. The study's findings and limits: Only small tumor regions of roughly 0.96 g were sampled. Top 100 clonotypes averaged approximately 50% in irradiated versus around 40% in nephrectomy-only tumors.

The treatment: treatment-naive control, cytoreductive nephrectomy. Data came from immunoSEQ multiplex PCR; TCRdb stores just in-frame clones and leaves some out. The data show about 10,000 clones, around 56% seen once. The receptor comes from a man aged 35 to 55 with renal cell carcinoma. The sequenced sample was tumor tissue, obtained from a patient whose treatment was nephrectomy without radiotherapy. The rearrangement joins TRBV6-1 to TRBJ2-6, with D uncertain. Here the CDR3 reads CASRERGLSGANVLTF. The CDR3 DNA reads as TGTGCCAGCAGGGAACGCGGCCTCTCTGGGGCCAACGTCCTGACTTTC.